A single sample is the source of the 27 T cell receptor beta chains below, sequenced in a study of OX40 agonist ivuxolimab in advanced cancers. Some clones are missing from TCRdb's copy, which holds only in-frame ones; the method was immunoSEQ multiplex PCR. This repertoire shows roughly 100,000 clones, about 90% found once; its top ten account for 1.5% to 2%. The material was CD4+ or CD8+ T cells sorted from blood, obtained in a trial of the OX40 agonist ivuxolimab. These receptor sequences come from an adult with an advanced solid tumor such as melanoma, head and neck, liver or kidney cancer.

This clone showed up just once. The CDR3 DNA sequence: TGTGCCAGCAGCGCCACAGGGACCGGGGAGCTGTTTTTT. Its translation: CASSATGTGELFF. The chain recombines TRBV9 with TRBJ2-2; D may be TRBD1 (6 bases). Between the trimmed V and J ends, which lost 3 bases and 5 bases, there was a span of 8 bases. The CDR3 runs 13 residues. The germline V gene encodes CDR1 SGDLS and CDR2 YYNGEE.

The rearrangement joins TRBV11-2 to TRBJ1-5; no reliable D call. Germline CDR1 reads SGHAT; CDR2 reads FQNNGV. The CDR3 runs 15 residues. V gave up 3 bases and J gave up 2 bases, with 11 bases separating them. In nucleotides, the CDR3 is TGTGCCAGCAGCTTTTACTCAGGAGGCAATCAGCCCCAGCATTTT. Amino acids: CASSFYSGGNQPQHF.

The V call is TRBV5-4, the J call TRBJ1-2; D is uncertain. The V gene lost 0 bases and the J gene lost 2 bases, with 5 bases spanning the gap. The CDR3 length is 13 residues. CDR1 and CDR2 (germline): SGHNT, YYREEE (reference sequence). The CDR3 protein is CASSLGRNYGYTF. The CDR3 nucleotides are TGTGCCAGCAGCTTGGGGCGGAACTATGGCTACACCTTC.

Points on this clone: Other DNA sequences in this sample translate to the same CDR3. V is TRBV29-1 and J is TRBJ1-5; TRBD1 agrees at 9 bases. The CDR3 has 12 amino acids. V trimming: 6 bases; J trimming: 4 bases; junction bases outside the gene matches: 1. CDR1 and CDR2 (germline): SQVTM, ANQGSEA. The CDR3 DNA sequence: TGCAGCGTGGGACAGGGAAATCAGCCCCAGCATTTT. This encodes CSVGQGNQPQHF.

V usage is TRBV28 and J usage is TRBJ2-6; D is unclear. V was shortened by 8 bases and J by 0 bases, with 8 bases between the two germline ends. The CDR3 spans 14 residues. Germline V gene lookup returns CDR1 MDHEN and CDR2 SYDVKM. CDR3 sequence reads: CASQLDSGANVLTF. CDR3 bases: TGTGCCAGCCAGTTGGACTCTGGGGCCAACGTCCTGACTTTC. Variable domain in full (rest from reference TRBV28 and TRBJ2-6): DVKVTQSSRYLVKRTGEKVFLECVQDMDHENMFWYRQDPGLGLRLIYFSYDVKMKEKGDIPEGYSVSREKKERFSLILESASTNQTSMYLCASQLDSGANVLTFGAGSRLTVL.

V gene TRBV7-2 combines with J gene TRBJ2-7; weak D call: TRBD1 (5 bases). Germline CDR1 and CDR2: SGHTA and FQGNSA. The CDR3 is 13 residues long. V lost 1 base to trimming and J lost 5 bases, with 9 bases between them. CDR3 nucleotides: TGTGCCAGCAGCTTAGAGCAGGGTGACGAGCAGTACTTC. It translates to CASSLEQGDEQYF.

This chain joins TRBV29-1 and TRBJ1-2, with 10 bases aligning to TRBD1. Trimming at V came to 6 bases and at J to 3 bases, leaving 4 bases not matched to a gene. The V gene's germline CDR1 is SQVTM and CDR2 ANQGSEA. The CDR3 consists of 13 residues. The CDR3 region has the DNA TGCAGCGTGGGGGACAGGGGATACTATGGCTACACCTTC. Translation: CSVGDRGYYGYTF.

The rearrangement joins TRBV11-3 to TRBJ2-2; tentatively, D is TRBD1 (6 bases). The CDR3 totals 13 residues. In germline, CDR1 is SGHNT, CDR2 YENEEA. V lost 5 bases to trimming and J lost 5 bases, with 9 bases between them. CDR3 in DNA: TGTGCCAGCAGCCCCAGGGGAACCGGGGAGCTGTTTTTT. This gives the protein CASSPRGTGELFF. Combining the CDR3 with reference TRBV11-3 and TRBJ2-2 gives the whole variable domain EAGVVQSPRYKIIEKKQPVAFWCNPISGHNTLYWYLQNLGQGPELLIRYENEEAVDDSQLPKDRFSAERLKGVDSTLKIQPAELGDSAVYLCASSPRGTGELFFGEGSRLTVL.

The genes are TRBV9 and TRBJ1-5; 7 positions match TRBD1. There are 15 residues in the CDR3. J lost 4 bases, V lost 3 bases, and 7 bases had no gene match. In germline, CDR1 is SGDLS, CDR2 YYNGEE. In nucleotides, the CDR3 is TGTGCCAGCAGCGGTGGGACAGTTGAGAATCAGCCCCAGCATTTT. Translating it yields CASSGGTVENQPQHF. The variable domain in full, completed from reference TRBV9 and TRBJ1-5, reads DSGVTQTPKHLITATGQRVTLRCSPRSGDLSVYWYQQSLDQGLQFLIQYYNGEERAKGNILERFSAQQFPDLHSELNLSSLELGDSALYFCASSGGTVENQPQHFGDGTRLSIL.

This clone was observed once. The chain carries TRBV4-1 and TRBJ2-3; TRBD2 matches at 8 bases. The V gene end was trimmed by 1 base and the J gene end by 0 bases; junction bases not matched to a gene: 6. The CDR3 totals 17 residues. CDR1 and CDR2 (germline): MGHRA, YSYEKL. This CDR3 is CASSQVGREVSTDTQYF. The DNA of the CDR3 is TGCGCCAGCAGCCAAGTAGGGCGGGAGGTTAGCACAGATACGCAGTATTTT.

The chain's CDR3 is CASSFDRGIGETQYF. CDR3 bases: TGTGCCAGCAGCTTCGACAGGGGTATTGGGGAGACCCAGTACTTC. This chain links TRBV7-2 with TRBJ2-5; 8 bases are shared with TRBD1. J was trimmed by 5 bases and V by 3 bases; bases with no gene match: 8. The germline V gene encodes CDR1 SGHTA and CDR2 FQGNSA. The CDR3 extends over 15 amino acids.

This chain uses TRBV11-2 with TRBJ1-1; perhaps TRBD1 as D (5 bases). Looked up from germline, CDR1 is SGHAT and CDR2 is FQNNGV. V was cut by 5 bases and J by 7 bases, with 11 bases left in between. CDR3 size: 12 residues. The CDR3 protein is CASSVNQGEAFF. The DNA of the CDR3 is TGTGCCAGCAGCGTCAATCAGGGTGAAGCTTTCTTT. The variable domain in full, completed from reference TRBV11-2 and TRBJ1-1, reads EAGVAQSPRYKIIEKRQSVAFWCNPISGHATLYWYQQILGQGPKLLIQFQNNGVVDDSQLPKDRFSAERLKGVDSTLKIQPAKLEDSAVYLCASSVNQGEAFFGQGTRLTVV.

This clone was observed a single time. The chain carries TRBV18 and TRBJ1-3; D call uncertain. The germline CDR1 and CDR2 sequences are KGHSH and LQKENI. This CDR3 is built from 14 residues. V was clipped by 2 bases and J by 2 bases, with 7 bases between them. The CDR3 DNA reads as TGTGCCAGCTCACCAAGGGTGGCTGGAAACACCATATATTTT. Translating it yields CASSPRVAGNTIYF.

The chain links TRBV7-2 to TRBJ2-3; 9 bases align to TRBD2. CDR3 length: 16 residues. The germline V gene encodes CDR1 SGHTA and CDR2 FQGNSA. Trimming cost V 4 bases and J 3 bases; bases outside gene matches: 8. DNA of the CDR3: TGTGCCAGCAGCTGGAATCGACTAGCGGTAACAGATACGCAGTATTTT. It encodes CASSWNRLAVTDTQYF.

This CDR3 is CASGRTGSQNSPLHF. The CDR3 DNA follows: TGTGCCAGCGGCCGGACAGGGTCACAGAATTCACCCCTCCACTTT. The rearrangement uses TRBV6-5 and TRBJ1-6; TRBD1 aligns across 8 bases. Germline CDR1 MNHEY, CDR2 SVGAGI. This CDR3 has 15 residues. J gave up 7 bases and V 8 bases, and 10 bases lay outside the gene matches.

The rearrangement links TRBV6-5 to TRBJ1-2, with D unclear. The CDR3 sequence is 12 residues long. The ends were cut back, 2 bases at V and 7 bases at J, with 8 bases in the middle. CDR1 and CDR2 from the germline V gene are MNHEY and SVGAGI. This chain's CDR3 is CASSYGAGGYTF. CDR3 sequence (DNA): TGTGCCAGCAGTTACGGCGCGGGTGGCTACACCTTC.

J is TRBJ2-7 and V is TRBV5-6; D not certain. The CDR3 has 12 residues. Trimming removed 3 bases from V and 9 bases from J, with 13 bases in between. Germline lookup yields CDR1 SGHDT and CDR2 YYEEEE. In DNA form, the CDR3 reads TGTGCCAGCAGCTCCCCTGGATTGGGGCAGTACTTC. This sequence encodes CASSSPGLGQYF.

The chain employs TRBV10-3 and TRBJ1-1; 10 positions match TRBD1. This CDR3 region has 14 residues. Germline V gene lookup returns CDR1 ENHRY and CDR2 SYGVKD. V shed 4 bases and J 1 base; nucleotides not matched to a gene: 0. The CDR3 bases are TGTGCCATCAGTGGGACAGGGGGGAACACTGAAGCTTTCTTT. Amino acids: CAISGTGGNTEAFF.

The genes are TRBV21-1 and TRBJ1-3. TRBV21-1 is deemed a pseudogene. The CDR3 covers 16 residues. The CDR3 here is CASSKSKGRSGNTIYF. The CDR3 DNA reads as TGTGCCAGCAGCAAATCGAAGGGCCGCTCTGGAAACACCATATATTTT.

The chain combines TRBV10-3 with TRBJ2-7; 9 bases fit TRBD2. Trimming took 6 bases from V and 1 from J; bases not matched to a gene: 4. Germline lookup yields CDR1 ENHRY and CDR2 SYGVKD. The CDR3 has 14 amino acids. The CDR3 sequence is CAIRSLAGSYEQYF. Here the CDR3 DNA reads TGTGCCATCAGATCCCTAGCGGGGTCCTACGAGCAGTACTTC.

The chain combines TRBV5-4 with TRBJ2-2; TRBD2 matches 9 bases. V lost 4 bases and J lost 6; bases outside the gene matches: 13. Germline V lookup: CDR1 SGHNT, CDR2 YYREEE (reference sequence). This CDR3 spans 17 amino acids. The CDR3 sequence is CASSTSLAGDVSGELFF. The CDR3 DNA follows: TGTGCCAGCAGCACATCCTTAGCGGGAGATGTCTCCGGGGAGCTGTTTTTT.

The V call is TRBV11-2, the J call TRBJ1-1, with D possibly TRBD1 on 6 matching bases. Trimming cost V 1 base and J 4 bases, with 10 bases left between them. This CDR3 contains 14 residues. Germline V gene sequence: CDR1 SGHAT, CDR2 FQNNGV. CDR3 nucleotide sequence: TGTGCCAGCAGCTTAGGAGGGGGGCCCACTGAAGCTTTCTTT. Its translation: CASSLGGGPTEAFF.

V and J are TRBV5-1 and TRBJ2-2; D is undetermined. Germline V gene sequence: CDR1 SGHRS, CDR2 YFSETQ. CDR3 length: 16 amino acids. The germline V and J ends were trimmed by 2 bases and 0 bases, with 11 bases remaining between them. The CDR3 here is CASSLLGIPNTGELFF. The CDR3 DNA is TGCGCCAGCAGCTTACTGGGCATTCCGAACACCGGGGAGCTGTTTTTT.

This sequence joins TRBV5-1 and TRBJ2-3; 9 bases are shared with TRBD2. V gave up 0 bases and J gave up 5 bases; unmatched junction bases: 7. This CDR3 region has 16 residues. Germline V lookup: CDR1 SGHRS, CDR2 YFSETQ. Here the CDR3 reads CASSLAGLAQGDTQYF. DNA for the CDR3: TGCGCCAGCAGCTTGGCGGGACTAGCTCAAGGAGATACGCAGTATTTT.

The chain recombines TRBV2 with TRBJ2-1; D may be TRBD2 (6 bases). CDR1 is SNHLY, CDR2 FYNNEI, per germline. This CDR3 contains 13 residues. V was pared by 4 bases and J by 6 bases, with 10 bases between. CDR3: CASSAGLRNEQFF. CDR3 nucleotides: TGTGCCAGCAGTGCGGGACTGCGCAATGAGCAGTTCTTC. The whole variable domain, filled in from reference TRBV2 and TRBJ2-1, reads EPEVTQTPSHQVTQMGQEVILRCVPISNHLYFYWYRQILGQKVEFLVSFYNNEISEKSEIFDDQFSVERPDGSNFTLKIRSTKLEDSAMYFCASSAGLRNEQFFGPGTRLTVL.

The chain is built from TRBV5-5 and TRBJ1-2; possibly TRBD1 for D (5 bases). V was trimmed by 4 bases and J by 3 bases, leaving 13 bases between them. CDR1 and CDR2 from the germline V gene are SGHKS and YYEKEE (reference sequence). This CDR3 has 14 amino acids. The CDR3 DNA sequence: TGTGCCAGCAGCAGTCCCTCCAGGGACTATGGCTACACCTTC. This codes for CASSSPSRDYGYTF.

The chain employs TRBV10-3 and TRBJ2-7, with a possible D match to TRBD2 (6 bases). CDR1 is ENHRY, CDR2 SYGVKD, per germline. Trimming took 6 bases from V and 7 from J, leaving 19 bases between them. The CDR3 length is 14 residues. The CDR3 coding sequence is TGTGCCATCAGCCGGGACTCCCGTTCCGGGGAGCAGTACTTC. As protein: CAISRDSRSGEQYF.